These T cell receptor beta chains were read from a single sample in a study of T cell changes during pregnancy in multiple sclerosis. The protocol was immunoSEQ multiplex PCR, while the TCRdb copy is restricted to in-frame clones and leaves out a portion. The data contain some 71,000 clones, just over 90% of them singletons. The material sequenced was peripheral blood, taken after pregnancy. Source of these receptors: a female donor with multiple sclerosis, enrolled in a pregnancy study. Each CDR3 is given with its conserved first and last residue. The D gene is left open where the match is weak. Clone size is shown for a subset of rows, as once, few, many or a class of expanded clone.

size	V	D	J	DNA	CDR3
NA	TRBV2	NA	TRBJ1-5	TGTGCCAGCACGGGGGGCGATTATCAGCCCCAGCATTTT	CASTGGDYQPQHF
NA	TRBV5-1	TRBD2	TRBJ2-7	TGCGCCAGCAGCCCCTCTCAGGGAGGGTGGTACGAGCAGTACTTC	CASSPSQGGWYEQYF
NA	TRBV6-5	NA	TRBJ2-7	TGTGCCAGCAGTTATTCGGGACAACAGTACTTC	CASSYSGQQYF
NA	TRBV11-1	NA	TRBJ2-6	TGTGCCAGCAGCTTAGGGCTTCTCTCTGGGGCCAACGTCCTGACTTTC	CASSLGLLSGANVLTF
NA	TRBV6-4	TRBD1	TRBJ2-2	TGTGCCAGCAGCGATGGGACAGGGAGCACCGGGGAGCTGTTTTTT	CASSDGTGSTGELFF
once	TRBV5-8	NA	TRBJ2-1	TGTGCCACCTTGGGGCCAGGGGAGCAGGGTGAGCAGTTCTTC	CATLGPGEQGEQFF
once	TRBV10-3	TRBD1	TRBJ2-2	TGTGCCATCAGGACCGGGACAGGGGGCTCCGGGGAGCTGTTTTTT	CAIRTGTGGSGELFF
once	TRBV2	NA	TRBJ2-3	TGTGCCAGCAGTGAGGCCAGGATCACAGATACGCAGTATTTT	CASSEARITDTQYF
NA	TRBV28	NA	TRBJ2-7	TGTGCCAGCAGTTTACGCCCGGGAAACGAGCAGTACTTC	CASSLRPGNEQYF
NA	TRBV5-1	TRBD1	TRBJ1-3	TGCGCCAGCAGCAGAACGACAGGGGCTGGAAACACCATATATTTT	CASSRTTGAGNTIYF
NA	TRBV27	TRBD2	TRBJ2-1	TGTGCCAGCCTTAGGAAACCGGGAGGGACCTACAATGAGCAGTTCTTC	CASLRKPGGTYNEQFF
once	TRBV7-2	NA	TRBJ2-5	TGTGCCAGCAGACGAACCGGAGAGACCCAGTACTTC	CASRRTGETQYF
NA	TRBV6-6	NA	TRBJ1-2	TGTGCCAGCAGTTACGCGGGGGACTATGGCTACACCTTC	CASSYAGDYGYTF
NA	TRBV28	TRBD2	TRBJ2-1	TGTGCCAGCAATAAGGGGATAATTAGCGGGGTGTACAATGAGCAGTTCTTC	CASNKGIISGVYNEQFF
NA	TRBV5-1	TRBD2	TRBJ2-1	TGCGCCAGCAGCCGAGCGACTAGCGGGAGCTACAATGAGCAGTTCTTC	CASSRATSGSYNEQFF
NA	TRBV19	NA	TRBJ1-5	TGTGCCAGTACGGGACACCAAGATCAGCCCCAGCATTTT	CASTGHQDQPQHF
NA	TRBV9	TRBD1	TRBJ1-4	TGTGCCAGCAGCCTCCAGGACAGGGATAATGAAAAACTGTTTTTT	CASSLQDRDNEKLFF
NA	TRBV7-9	TRBD2	TRBJ2-7	TGTGCCAGCAGCTTGGGGGGGGGAGCGGGAGGCGACGAGCAGTACTTC	CASSLGGGAGGDEQYF
NA	TRBV6-4	TRBD2	TRBJ2-3	TGTGCCAGCAGTGAGGCGGGAGGAGGGGGAGATACGCAGTATTTT	CASSEAGGGGDTQYF
NA	TRBV19	NA	TRBJ2-1	TGTGCCAGTAGTATCGGGCTAGCTTCAAATGAGCAGTTCTTC	CASSIGLASNEQFF
once	TRBV10-2	NA	TRBJ2-7	TGCGCCAGCAGTGTATTAATACATTACGAGCAGTACTTC	CASSVLIHYEQYF
NA	TRBV10-3	NA	TRBJ2-3	TGTGCCGCCACCCCTACCAGCACAGATACGCAGTATTTT	CAATPTSTDTQYF
NA	TRBV4-1	TRBD1	TRBJ2-7	TGCGCCAGCAGCCAAGATCCAGGGGGCGACGAGCAGTACTTC	CASSQDPGGDEQYF
NA	TRBV7-2	TRBD1	TRBJ2-3	TGTGCCAGCAGCTTAAGGTGGACAGGGCTGACAGATACGCAGTATTTT	CASSLRWTGLTDTQYF
NA	TRBV30	NA	TRBJ1-4	TGTGCCTCGGAGGGAGGTTTAGGAGGTGAAAAACTGTTTTTT	CASEGGLGGEKLFF
once	TRBV4-2	NA	TRBJ2-4	TGTGCCAGCAGCCAAGAAGTCGTAGATCTCTCGGCCAAAAACATTCAGTACTTC	CASSQEVVDLSAKNIQYF
NA	TRBV5-4	TRBD1	TRBJ2-3	TGTGCCAGCAGCTTCTCCCAGACAGGGACAATGGCAGATACGCAGTATTTT	CASSFSQTGTMADTQYF
NA	TRBV27	NA	TRBJ2-7	TGTGCCAGCAGTTTAGGGCAGGGGAATCGCGAGCAGTACTTC	CASSLGQGNREQYF
NA	TRBV7-9	NA	TRBJ1-4	TGTGCCAGCAGCTCCTATAGCGGTGAAAAACTGTTTTTT	CASSSYSGEKLFF
NA	TRBV30	NA	TRBJ1-4	TGTGCCTGGGGGGGGGCGGAGGTCGTCGAAAAACTGTTTTTT	CAWGGAEVVEKLFF
NA	TRBV30	TRBD1	TRBJ2-1	TGTGCCTGGAGTCCAGGGGGAGCCGAGCAGTTCTTC	CAWSPGGAEQFF
NA	TRBV7-8	NA	TRBJ2-1	TGTGCCAGCAGCTTAGCAGACGGGAATGAGCAGTTCTTC	CASSLADGNEQFF
NA	TRBV6-4	NA	TRBJ2-6	TGTGCCAGCAGTGAAGGGGCTGGGGCCAACGTCCTGACTTTC	CASSEGAGANVLTF
NA	TRBV7-3	NA	TRBJ2-7	TGTGCCAGCAGCAATAGCGGCAGCACGCGTGAGCAGTACTTC	CASSNSGSTREQYF
few	TRBV29-1	NA	TRBJ1-2	TGCAGCGTCGGTCGACAGGTTAACTATGGCTACACCTTC	CSVGRQVNYGYTF
NA	TRBV6-5	TRBD1	TRBJ1-5	TGTGCCAGCAGTGACAGGGTTGGCAATCAGCCCCAGCATTTT	CASSDRVGNQPQHF
NA	TRBV30	NA	TRBJ1-5	TGTGCCTGGAGTGCGGAGGAAAATCAGCCCCAGCATTTT	CAWSAEENQPQHF
NA	TRBV19	TRBD1	TRBJ1-2	TGTGCCAGTAGCCAGGGACAGGGACGCGGCTACACCTTC	CASSQGQGRGYTF
NA	TRBV6-5	NA	TRBJ2-7	TGTGCCAGCAGGACGGACAGAATTCTCTACGAGCAGTACTTC	CASRTDRILYEQYF
NA	TRBV10-3	NA	TRBJ1-3	TGTGCCATCAGTGAGGGAGGGCCCAACACCATATATTTT	CAISEGGPNTIYF
once	TRBV10-3	TRBD1	TRBJ1-2	TGTGCCATCACATCCGGGACAGCCCATGGCTACACCTTC	CAITSGTAHGYTF
NA	TRBV18	NA	TRBJ1-5	TGTGCCAGCTCACCTACGGCCGGGCAGCCCCAGCATTTT	CASSPTAGQPQHF
NA	TRBV7-3	NA	TRBJ2-1	TGTGCCAGCAGCTTCCAACAGGGAAGTGAGCAGTTCTTC	CASSFQQGSEQFF
NA	TRBV5-4	TRBD1	TRBJ1-2	TGTGCCAGCAGCTGCAAAAAGGGGGCAGGTTGCGGCTACACCTTC	CASSCKKGAGCGYTF
few	TRBV27	NA	TRBJ2-3	TGTGCCAGCAGCATAGCGGTTACTAGCACAGATACGCAGTATTTT	CASSIAVTSTDTQYF
NA	TRBV5-6	NA	TRBJ2-1	TGTGCCAGCAGCTTGGTCGCTCTGGGCCTGAAGAATGAGCAGTTCTTC	CASSLVALGLKNEQFF
once	TRBV5-1	TRBD2	TRBJ2-1	TGCGCCAGCAGCTTGGGGGGACTAGCAAACAATGAGCAGTTCTTC	CASSLGGLANNEQFF
NA	TRBV27	TRBD2	TRBJ2-2	TGTGCCAGCAGGGGACTAGCGATAACTACGGGCACCGGGGAGCTGTTTTTT	CASRGLAITTGTGELFF
NA	TRBV6-5	NA	TRBJ2-7	TGTGCCAGCAGTTACCATGCCGGGAGTCTGTACGAGCAGTACTTC	CASSYHAGSLYEQYF
NA	TRBV9	TRBD2	TRBJ2-7	TGTGCCAGCAGCGTAGGAACAGATTTCAGGACTAGCTCCCGCGAGCAGTACTTC	CASSVGTDFRTSSREQYF
once	TRBV7-9	TRBD1	TRBJ2-5	TGTGCCAGCAGCTTAGGGGACAGGGCTGGTCGGACCCAGTACTTC	CASSLGDRAGRTQYF
NA	TRBV6-1	NA	TRBJ1-4	TGTGCCAGCAGTGAAGCATCTCAATACCAGGACTCCGGTGAAAAACTGTTTTTT	CASSEASQYQDSGEKLFF
NA	TRBV27	TRBD2	TRBJ2-3	TGTGCCAGCAGTTTAACAGGGGCGAGTCTTTGGAGGACTAGCGGGAGGACAGATACGCAGTATTTT	CASSLTGASLWRTSGRTDTQYF